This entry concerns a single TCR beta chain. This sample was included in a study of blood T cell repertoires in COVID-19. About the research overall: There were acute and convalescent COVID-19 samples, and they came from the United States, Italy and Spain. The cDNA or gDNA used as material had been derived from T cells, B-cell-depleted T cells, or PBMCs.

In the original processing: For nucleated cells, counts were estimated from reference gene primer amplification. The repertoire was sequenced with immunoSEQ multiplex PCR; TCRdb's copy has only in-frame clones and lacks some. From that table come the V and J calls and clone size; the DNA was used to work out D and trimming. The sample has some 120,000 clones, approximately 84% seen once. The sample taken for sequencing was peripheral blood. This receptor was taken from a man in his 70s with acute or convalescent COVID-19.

In DNA, the CDR3 is TGCGCCAGCAGCCTCGGGACTAGCGGGGGGGCAACCGGGGAGCTGTTTTTT. As protein: CASSLGTSGGATGELFF. This chain connects TRBV5-1 to TRBJ2-2; TRBD2 matches 16 bases. With V trimmed by 4 bases and J by 5 bases, 5 bases remained unmatched. Germline-derived CDR1 and CDR2 are SGHRS and YFSETQ. The CDR3 runs to 17 residues. Variable domain in full (rest from reference TRBV5-1 and TRBJ2-2): KAGVTQTPRYLIKTRGQQVTLSCSPISGHRSVSWYQQTPGQGLQFLFEYFSETQRNKGNFPGRFSGRQFSNSRSEMNVSTLELGDSALYLCASSLGTSGGATGELFFGEGSRLTVL.